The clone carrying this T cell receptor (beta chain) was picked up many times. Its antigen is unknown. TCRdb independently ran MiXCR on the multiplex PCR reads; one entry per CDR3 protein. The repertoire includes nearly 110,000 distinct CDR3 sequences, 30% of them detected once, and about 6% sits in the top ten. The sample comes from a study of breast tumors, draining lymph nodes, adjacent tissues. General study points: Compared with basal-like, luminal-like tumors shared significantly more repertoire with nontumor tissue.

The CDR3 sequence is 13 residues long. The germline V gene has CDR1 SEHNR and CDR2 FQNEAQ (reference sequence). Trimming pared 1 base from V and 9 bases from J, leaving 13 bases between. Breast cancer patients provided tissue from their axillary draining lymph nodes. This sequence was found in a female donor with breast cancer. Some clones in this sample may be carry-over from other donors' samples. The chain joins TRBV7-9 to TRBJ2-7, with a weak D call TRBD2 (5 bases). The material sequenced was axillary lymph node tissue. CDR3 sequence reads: CASSLGGQNPQYF. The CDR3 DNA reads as TGTGCCAGCAGCTTAGGAGGGCAGAATCCGCAGTACTTC. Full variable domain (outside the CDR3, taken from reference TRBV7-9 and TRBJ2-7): DTGVSQNPRHKITKRGQNVTFRCDPISEHNRLYWYRQTLGQGPEFLTYFQNEAQLEKSRLLSDRFSAERPKGSFSTLEIQRTEQGDSAMYLCASSLGGQNPQYFGPGTRLTVT.